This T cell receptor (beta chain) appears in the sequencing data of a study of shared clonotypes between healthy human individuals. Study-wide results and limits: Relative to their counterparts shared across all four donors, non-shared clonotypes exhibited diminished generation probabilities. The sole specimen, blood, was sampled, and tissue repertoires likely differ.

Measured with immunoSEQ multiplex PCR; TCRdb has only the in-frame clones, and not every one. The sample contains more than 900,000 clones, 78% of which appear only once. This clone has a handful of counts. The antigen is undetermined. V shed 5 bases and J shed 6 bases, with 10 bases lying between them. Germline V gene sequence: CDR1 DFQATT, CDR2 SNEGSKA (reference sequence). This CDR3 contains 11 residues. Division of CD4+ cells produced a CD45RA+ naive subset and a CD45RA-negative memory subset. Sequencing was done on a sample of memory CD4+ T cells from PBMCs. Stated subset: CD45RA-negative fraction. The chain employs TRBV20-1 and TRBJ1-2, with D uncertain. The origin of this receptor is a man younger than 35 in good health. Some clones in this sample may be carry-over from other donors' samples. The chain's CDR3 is CSAVLFHGYTF. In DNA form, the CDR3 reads TGCAGTGCTGTGTTGTTCCATGGCTACACCTTC.